This TCR beta chain comes out of a study of vaccination and CD4 T cells after COVID-19 (dated by TCRdb to the early 2020s). Regarding the complete study: Every convalescent patient had a positive nasal swab PCR test for SARS-CoV-2, with mild disease in about 9 patients and severe disease in one. In approximately eleven COVID-19 convalescent patients and a handful of infection-naive healthy vaccine recipients, the spike-specific CD4+ TCR repertoire before mRNA vaccination was compared with the repertoire after mRNA vaccination. The time from the second vaccine dose to post-vaccine blood sampling had a median of roughly 77 days and ranged from about 13 to 250 days. The convalescent cohort comprised six males and four females, including two Hispanic individuals, seven Caucasians, two Asians and one multiracial person. Two doses of either the Pfizer-BioNTech BNT162b2 vaccine (n=8) or the Moderna mRNA-1273 vaccine (n=2) were administered to participants. Overlapping spike peptide pools from SARS-CoV-2 and from the common cold coronaviruses HCoV-NL63, HCoV-OC43 and HCoV-229E were used as culture stimuli. Three convalescent patients gave samples both early after vaccination (day 14) and late after vaccination (days 161 to 241). In control cultures, a CEFX viral epitope pool was used as positive control, an HIV-1 Nef peptide pool was used as negative control, or no peptide was added. Post-COVID blood samples were collected from convalescent patients a median of about 92 days after diagnosis, with a range of about 30 to 161 days.

Libraries came from PCR. DNA from cultured CD4+ T cells was subjected to TCR sequencing with the Oncomine TCR Beta short-read assay at the Johns Hopkins FTIC core. Genomic DNA was extracted from the cultured CD4+ T cells with the QIAamp micro DNA kit. Oncomine TCR Beta libraries made from cultured CD4+ T cells were pooled using unique dual indexes and sequenced on an Illumina iSeq 100. The authors processed their data as follows. Non-productive sequences were filtered out, and CDR3s that did not start with C, did not end with F or W, or were shorter than 7 amino acids were discarded. The MANAFEST web application identified antigen-specific clonotypes by comparing peptide-stimulated wells against reference wells and other culture wells. For a clone to be called positive, the clone needed an FDR below 0.05, an odds ratio above 5, and a productive frequency above 0.1% in at least two of three replicate wells. A clonotype counted as cross-reactive if it showed significant expansion both in the SARS-CoV-2 spike wells and in at least one common cold coronavirus spike condition. Using R version 3.6.1, CDR3 homology was evaluated through Levenshtein distances (stringdist) along with unrooted phylogenetic trees (ape). TCRdb reran the public reads through fastp at Q25 and MiXCR, keeping productive beta chains. When rows share a CDR3 protein, they turn into one entry using the most common DNA and genes. In this record, the V and J calls reflect TCRdb's handling and not the investigators' own analysis. The sample data list tens of thousands of distinct CDR3 sequences, and about 46% of these were observed just once. The ten most abundant clones make up around 13% of the sample.

This clonotype was seen a few times. The target of this receptor is not known. Base qualities are not at hand, and no much larger clone is one base apart. Results and caveats for the whole study, not just this receptor: The median count of SARS-CoV-2-reactive clonotypes went up from 20 to 25 after infection to 38 after vaccination, although the change was not significant. Relatively few convalescent patients were included in the study, and early timepoints after natural infection were not analyzed. In convalescent patients, a median 86.3% of post-vaccine SARS-CoV-2-reactive clones were detected only after vaccination, and vaccine-specific priming was suggested by this finding. Of the vaccine-specific clones in convalescent patients, 304 of 307, or nearly all, reacted only to SARS-CoV-2 spike and did not cross-react with common cold coronaviruses.

Trimming takes 1 base from V and 2 bases from J, and the germline ends sit 9 bases apart. Taken from the germline V gene (reference sequence), the CDR1 and CDR2 loops are LNHNV and YYDKDF. From the cysteine up to the phenylalanine, the CDR3 has a length of 14 residues. Solely the CDR3 DNA is kept, with 42 bases framed from the first base. The time point label, as the study defines it: late sampling 161 to 241 days after vaccination in a few convalescent patients. Interpreted using the paper, the treatment or condition label stands for: roughly 11-day PBMC culture with coronavirus spike peptide pools or control peptides (ViraFEST assay). The ViraFEST assay, used in the study, expanded antigen-specific T cells with peptide pools and then identified the expanded clonotypes through TCR sequencing. Positive SARS-CoV-2 PCR tests in the convalescent patients dated from March to December 2020, before Alpha, Beta and Delta variants emerged in the United States. Each well held around 2 million PBMCs cultured with roughly 10 ug/ml peptide pools in IMDM containing around 5% human AB serum and roughly 9 IU/ml IL-2. On days 3 and 7, half of the culture medium was replaced with fresh IL-2-containing medium. CD4+ T cells were isolated after around 9 days of culture through negative selection using the EasySep CD4+ T cell isolation kit. PBMCs were separated from whole blood using Ficoll-Paque Plus gradient centrifugation and then either used fresh or cryopreserved at -140C. Each culture condition was generally run in triplicate wells.

The chain is assembled from TRBV15 and TRBJ2-7; perhaps TRBD2 is the D gene, with 6 bases matching. The source of this sequence is a human donor who had recovered from COVID-19. This material consisted of CD4+ T cells from blood, cultured in vitro, taken about 7 months after SARS-CoV-2 vaccination. CDR3 sequence: CATSRGKRAYEQYF. The sequenced DNA is TGTGCCACCAGCAGAGGAAAGCGGGCCTACGAGCAGTACTTC.